The clone carrying this T cell receptor beta chain was detected ten times or more. What it binds is unknown. The sample belongs to a study of T cells in Graves' hyperthyroidism and ophthalmopathy. On the study more broadly: It was at initial diagnosis, before any treatment, that peripheral blood was collected.

Diagnoses used clinical symptoms, serum thyroxine and TRAb, thyroid ultrasound and orbital computed tomography. Per the germline V gene, CDR1 is MNHNS and CDR2 is SASEGT. The CDR3 extends over 12 amino acids. The V end was cut by 3 bases, the J end by 9 bases, with 9 bases between. RNA transcripts yielded amplified TCR beta CDR3 regions. First-round RT-PCR targeting the TCR CDR3 was performed with the HTBI primer set. TCRdb re-called the multiplex PCR reads with MiXCR, one entry per CDR3 protein. The sample has under 650,000 distinct CDR3 sequences, about 16% seen once; the top ten hold 3.5% to 4%. Study-wide points: The model predicted ophthalmopathy a median around six months before onset.

The material sequenced was blood. The gene calls are TRBV6-1 and TRBJ2-1; D possibly corresponds to TRBD2 (6 bases). The clonotype was recovered from a woman under 40 with Graves' hyperthyroidism. The DNA of the CDR3 is TGTGCCAGCAGTGACACGGGAGTTGAGCAGTTCTTC. Amino acids: CASSDTGVEQFF.